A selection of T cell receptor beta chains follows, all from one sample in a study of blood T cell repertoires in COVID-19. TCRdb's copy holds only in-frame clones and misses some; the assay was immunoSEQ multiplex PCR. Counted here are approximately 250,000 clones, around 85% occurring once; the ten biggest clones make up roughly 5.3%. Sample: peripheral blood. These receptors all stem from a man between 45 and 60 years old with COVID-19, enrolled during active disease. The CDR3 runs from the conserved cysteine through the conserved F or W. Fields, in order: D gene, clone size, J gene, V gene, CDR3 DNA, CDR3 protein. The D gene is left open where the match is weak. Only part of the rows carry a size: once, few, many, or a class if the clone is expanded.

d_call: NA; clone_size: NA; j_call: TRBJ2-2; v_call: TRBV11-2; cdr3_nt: TGTGCCAGCAGCTTTACCCTACACACCGGGGAGCTGTTTTTT; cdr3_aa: CASSFTLHTGELFF
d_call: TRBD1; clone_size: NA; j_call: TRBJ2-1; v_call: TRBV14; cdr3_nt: TGTGCCAGCAGGGGCAGGGGGTGGGGTGAGCAGTTCTTC; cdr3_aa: CASRGRGWGEQFF
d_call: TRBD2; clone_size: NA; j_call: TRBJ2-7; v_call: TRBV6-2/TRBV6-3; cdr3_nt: TGTGCCAGCAGTTACGGGACTAACTCCTACGAGCAGTACTTC; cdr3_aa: CASSYGTNSYEQYF
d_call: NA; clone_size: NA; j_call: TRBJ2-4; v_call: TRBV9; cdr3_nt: TGTGCCAGCAGCGTGGGAGACAACCTAAACATTCAGTACTTC; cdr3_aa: CASSVGDNLNIQYF
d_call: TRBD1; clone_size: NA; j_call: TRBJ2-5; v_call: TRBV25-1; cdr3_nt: TGTGCCAGCAGTACATACAGGGGACGAGAGACCCAGTACTTC; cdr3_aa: CASSTYRGRETQYF
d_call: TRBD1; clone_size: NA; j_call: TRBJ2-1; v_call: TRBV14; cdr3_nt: TGTGCCAGCAGCCAAGACCCCGGGACAGGGGTTAAGGATGAGCAGTTCTTC; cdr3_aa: CASSQDPGTGVKDEQFF
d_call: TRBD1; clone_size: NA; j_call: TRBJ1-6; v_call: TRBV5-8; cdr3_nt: TGTGCCAGCAGTTCACGGACAGGAAATAATTCACCCCTCCACTTT; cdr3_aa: CASSSRTGNNSPLHF
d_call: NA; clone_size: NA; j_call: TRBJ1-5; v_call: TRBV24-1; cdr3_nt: TGTGCCACCAGTGATTCGGGGGGAGGGAATCAGCCCCAGCATTTT; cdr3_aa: CATSDSGGGNQPQHF
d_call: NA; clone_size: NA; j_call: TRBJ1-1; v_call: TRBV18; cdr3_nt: TGTGCCAGCTCACCACAATTGACCTACGGGACTGAAGCTTTCTTT; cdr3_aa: CASSPQLTYGTEAFF
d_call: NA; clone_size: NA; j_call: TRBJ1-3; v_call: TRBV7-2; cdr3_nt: TGTGCCAGCAACTCCTTACAGGGCTCTGGAAACACCATATATTTT; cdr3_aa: CASNSLQGSGNTIYF
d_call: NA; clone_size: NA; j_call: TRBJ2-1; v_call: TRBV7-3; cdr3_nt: TGTGCCAGCAGCCCCGGGGGTGGGAATGAGCAGTTCTTC; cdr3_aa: CASSPGGGNEQFF
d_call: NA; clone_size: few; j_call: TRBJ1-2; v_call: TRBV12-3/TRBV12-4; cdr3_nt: TGTGCCAGCAGTTTAGGCAGGATGTCTGGCTACACCTTC; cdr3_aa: CASSLGRMSGYTF
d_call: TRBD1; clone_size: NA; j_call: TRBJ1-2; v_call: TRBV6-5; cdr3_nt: TGTGCCAGCAGTTACTCGCCACAGGGGGCGCGAGGCTACACCTTC; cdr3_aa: CASSYSPQGARGYTF
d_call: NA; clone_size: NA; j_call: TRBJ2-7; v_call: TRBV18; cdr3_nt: TGTGCCAGCTCACCAACAGAAGGGGTAAGCTCCTACGAGCAGTACTTC; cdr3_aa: CASSPTEGVSSYEQYF
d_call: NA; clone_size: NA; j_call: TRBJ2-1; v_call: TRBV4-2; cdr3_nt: TGTGCCAGCAGCCAAGATGTCGGGATGTCCTACAATGAGCAGTTCTTC; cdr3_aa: CASSQDVGMSYNEQFF